These 7 T cell receptor beta chains were all obtained from the same sample, sequenced in a study of cytomegalovirus exposure and HLA in healthy donors (dated by TCRdb to between 2016 and 2019). To prepare the library, the immunoSEQ multiplex PCR assay was applied. The multiplex PCR relied on a mix of 60 forward primers for TCR Vbeta segments and 13 reverse primers for TCR Jbeta segments. TCRdb took over this immuneACCESS table, retaining in-frame rearrangements with V and J assigned. Such tables are incomplete; in checked studies, under half of the missing clones stem from an unresolved V gene, and the remainder is unexplained. The sample table contains 120,000 or so clones; only one count was recorded for roughly four fifths of them. 1.5% to 2% of the sample is taken by the ten largest. The sequenced sample consisted of PBMCs. These receptors originate from a man aged 40-49 years in good health and CMV-seronegative.

V usage is TRBV29-1 and J usage is TRBJ2-1, with TRBD2 matching over 8 bases. V dropped 4 bases and J dropped 13; count of bases not matched to a gene: 9. This CDR3 is built from 12 residues. In germline, CDR1 is SQVTM, CDR2 ANQGSEA. CDR3 sequence (DNA): TGCAGCGTTGCACCCGGGGGGGGTAATCAGTTCTTC. Protein: CSVAPGGGNQFF.

The chain has TRBV29-1 and TRBJ2-1, with D uncertain. The CDR3 sequence is 14 residues long. CDR1 is SQVTM, CDR2 ANQGSEA, per germline. The ends were cut back, 7 bases at V and 9 bases at J, with 22 bases in the middle. CDR3 nucleotides: TGCAGCGGACGGCACCGGGTCCCCTCCGGTGAGCAGTTCTTC. Residues: CSGRHRVPSGEQFF.

The V and J genes are TRBV6-6 and TRBJ1-6; D gene unclear. The ends were cut back, 6 bases at V and 0 bases at J, with 9 bases in the middle. CDR3 length: 15 residues. Germline loops: CDR1 MNHNY, CDR2 SVGAGI (reference sequence). The CDR3 loop is CASSSGVSYNSPLHF. The DNA for the CDR3 is TGTGCCAGCAGCTCCGGGGTCTCCTATAATTCACCCCTCCACTTT.

The CDR3 DNA reads as TGTGCCAGCAGAATTAGCGGAAACAATGAGCAGTTCTTC. It specifies CASRISGNNEQFF. The V call is TRBV7-9, the J call TRBJ2-1, with D perhaps matching TRBD2 (6 bases). The CDR3 is 13 residues long. Germline CDR1 is SEHNR and CDR2 is FQNEAQ (reference sequence). The ends were cut back, 6 bases at V and 5 bases at J, with 11 bases in the middle.

This chain links TRBV18 with TRBJ2-7, with unresolved D. Germline values: CDR1 KGHSH, CDR2 LQKENI. V was cut by 4 bases and J by 0 bases, with 16 bases left in between. This CDR3 contains 16 residues. The CDR3 region is CASSQFFAATSYEQYF. The CDR3 DNA reads as TGTGCCAGCTCACAGTTCTTTGCGGCAACCTCCTACGAGCAGTACTTC.

V usage is TRBV27 and J usage is TRBJ1-4, with a possible D match to TRBD1 (6 bases). Trimming removed 6 bases from V and 5 bases from J, with 10 bases in between. This CDR3 region has 13 residues. Germline V gene lookup returns CDR1 MNHEY and CDR2 SMNVEV (reference sequence). CDR3 loop: CASSGQHNEKLFF. DNA of the CDR3: TGTGCCAGCAGCGGACAGCACAATGAAAAACTGTTTTTT.

The chain has TRBV29-1 and TRBJ1-1; 7 nucleotides align to TRBD1. The CDR3 consists of 14 residues. CDR1 SQVTM and CDR2 ANQGSEA come from the germline V gene. After removal of 1 base from V and 2 bases from J, the junction contained 4 bases not matched to a gene. The CDR3 sequence is CSVEVQGVNTEAFF. CDR3 bases: TGCAGCGTTGAAGTCCAGGGGGTAAACACTGAAGCTTTCTTT.